These 30 T cell receptor beta chains originate from one sample sequenced in a study of T cell repertoires in cytomegalovirus infection. No antigen is known for these receptors. TCRdb ran MiXCR on the reads and lists one entry per CDR3 protein. The data show 700,000 to 850,000 distinct CDR3 sequences, approximately 29% seen once. The sample in question was cultured CD8+ T cells from PBMCs, obtained from culture after CMV antigen stimulation. These receptors came from a human donor in good health (CMV status not recorded). Some clones in this sample may be carry-over from other donors' samples.

The rearrangement joins TRBV6-1 to TRBJ2-3; D gene ambiguous. The germline gives CDR1 MNHNS, CDR2 SASEGT. The CDR3 covers 15 residues. The ends were cut back, 3 bases at V and 2 bases at J, with 12 bases in the middle. This chain's CDR3 is CASSDPIGYTDTQYF. In nucleotides, the CDR3 is TGTGCCAGCAGTGATCCGATAGGGTACACAGATACGCAGTATTTT.

In this sample, this clonotype turned up many times. The V gene is TRBV12-3 or TRBV12-4, the J gene TRBJ1-5, with a possible D match to TRBD1 (5 bases). Between the trimmed V and J ends, which lost 3 bases and 0 bases, there was a span of 12 bases. The length of the CDR3 is 16 residues. The CDR3 sequence: CASSFTTEYSNQPQHF. The CDR3 DNA sequence: TGTGCCAGCAGTTTCACGACAGAATATAGCAATCAGCCCCAGCATTTT.

This clonotype was observed at least ten times. The chain carries TRBV7-9 and TRBJ1-1; tentatively, D is TRBD1 (6 bases). V dropped 5 bases and J dropped 4 bases, with 14 bases sitting between them. The CDR3 runs 14 residues. The germline gives CDR1 SEHNR, CDR2 FQNEAQ (reference sequence). CDR3 residues: CASSAPDRPTEAFF. CDR3 DNA sequence: TGTGCCAGCAGCGCACCTGACAGGCCCACTGAAGCTTTCTTT.

The chain joins TRBV12-3 or TRBV12-4 to TRBJ2-1, with 12 bases matching TRBD1. V lost 5 bases to trimming and J lost 6 bases; unmatched junction nucleotides: 5. The length of the CDR3 is 15 residues. The CDR3 sequence: CASSPSGQGANEQFF. In nucleotides, the CDR3 is TGTGCCAGCAGTCCTTCGGGACAGGGGGCCAATGAGCAGTTCTTC.

V gene TRBV4-1 combines with J gene TRBJ1-5; D may be TRBD1 (6 bases). V lost 4 bases and J 5 bases, leaving 15 bases between the germline ends. Per the germline V gene, CDR1 is MGHRA and CDR2 is YSYEKL. The CDR3 runs to 15 residues. CDR3 DNA sequence: TGCGCCAGCAGCCTTACCGGGACAATTTATCAGCCCCAGCATTTT. Translation gives CASSLTGTIYQPQHF.

V and J are TRBV5-8 and TRBJ2-3; tentatively, D is TRBD2 (5 bases). Trimming took 0 bases from V and 1 from J, leaving 9 bases between them. This CDR3 region has 15 residues. Germline CDR1 is SGHTS and CDR2 is YDEGEE. The CDR3 coding sequence is TGTGCCAGCAGCTTGGAGTTCGGGGGCACAGATACGCAGTATTTT. It codes for CASSLEFGGTDTQYF. Drawing the rest from reference TRBV5-8 and TRBJ2-3, the complete variable domain is EAGVTQSPTHLIKTRGQQATLRCSPISGHTSVYWYQQALGLGLQFLLWYDEGEERNRGNFPPRFSGRQFPNYSSELNVNALELEDSALYLCASSLEFGGTDTQYFGPGTRLTVL.

The V and J genes are TRBV4-1 and TRBJ1-1; D ambiguous. The CDR3 loop spans 16 amino acids. CDR1 and CDR2 from the germline V gene are MGHRA and YSYEKL. Trimming removed 0 bases from V and 1 base from J, with 12 bases in between. This CDR3 is CASSQDGSWENTEAFF. The DNA for the CDR3 is TGCGCCAGCAGCCAAGATGGGTCATGGGAGAACACTGAAGCTTTCTTT.

This clonotype was counted a few times. The chain has TRBV3-1 and TRBJ1-1, with D possibly TRBD1 on 6 matching bases. Trimming removed 0 bases from V and 5 bases from J, with 13 bases in between. The V gene's germline CDR1 is LGHDT and CDR2 YNNKEL (reference sequence). This CDR3 has 15 residues. In nucleotides, the CDR3 is TGTGCCAGCAGCCAAGAGTACAGGGTCGGAACTGAAGCTTTCTTT. As protein: CASSQEYRVGTEAFF. Full variable domain (rest looked up from reference TRBV3-1 and TRBJ1-1): DTAVSQTPKYLVTQMGNDKSIKCEQNLGHDTMYWYKQDSKKFLKIMFSYNNKELIINETVPNRFSPKSPDKAHLNLHINSLELGDSAVYFCASSQEYRVGTEAFFGQGTRLTVV.

In its sample, this clonotype was seen many times. The chain couples TRBV27 to TRBJ1-5; D is perhaps TRBD1 (5 bases). Trimming cost V 8 bases and J 9 bases, with 11 bases left between them. The CDR3 loop spans 11 amino acids. Germline V gene sequence: CDR1 MNHEY, CDR2 SMNVEV (reference sequence). The CDR3 loop reads CASPGGGPQHF. DNA for the CDR3: TGTGCCAGCCCGGGGGGGGGGCCCCAGCATTTT.

The genes are TRBV7-6 and TRBJ2-7, with D possibly TRBD2 on 5 matching bases. The CDR3 spans 13 residues. Germline loops: CDR1 SGHVS, CDR2 FNYEAQ. CDR3 DNA: TGTGTCAGCAGCTTAGCGACGGGATACGAGCAGTACGTC. This gives the protein CVSSLATGYEQYV.

The CDR3 nucleotides read TGTGCCACCAGCATCAGTCCGGGACAGGGGGCGAACGAGCAGTACTTC. Protein product: CATSISPGQGANEQYF. V gene TRBV15 combines with J gene TRBJ2-7, with TRBD1 identical over 12 bases. V lost 4 bases, J lost 5 bases, and 9 bases stayed unmatched. Germline V gives CDR1 LNHNV, CDR2 YYDKDF (reference sequence). The CDR3 sequence is 16 residues long.

The chain joins TRBV6-6 to TRBJ2-5; TRBD2 might be the D (5 bases). This CDR3 comprises 16 residues. The ends were cut back, 4 bases at V and 5 bases at J, with 20 bases in the middle. Germline V gene data show CDR1 as MNHNY and CDR2 as SVGAGI (reference sequence). CDR3 sequence: CASSSLHTTRRETQYF. Here the CDR3 DNA reads TGTGCCAGCAGTTCTCTTCACACTACTAGGAGGGAGACCCAGTACTTC.

This clonotype was counted a few times. The rearrangement uses TRBV7-8 and TRBJ2-3; D gene uncertain. The CDR3 runs to 13 residues. The V end was cut by 2 bases, the J end by 2 bases, with 5 bases between. CDR1 is SGHVS and CDR2 is FQNEAQ in the germline V gene. The CDR3 here is CASSLRNTDTQYF. The CDR3 region has the DNA TGTGCCAGCAGCTTACGTAACACAGATACGCAGTATTTT.

This clonotype occurred many times. The chain uses TRBV7-8 and TRBJ2-5; 7 bases fit TRBD1. There are 14 residues in the CDR3. V lost 4 bases and J lost 0; bases outside the gene matches: 2. Looked up from germline, CDR1 is SGHVS and CDR2 is FQNEAQ. CDR3 sequence: CASSSGQYQETQYF. CDR3 bases: TGTGCCAGCAGCTCGGGACAGTACCAAGAGACCCAGTACTTC. Full variable domain (missing parts from reference TRBV7-8 and TRBJ2-5): GAGVSQSPRYKVAKRGQDVALRCDPISGHVSLFWYQQALGQGPEFLTYFQNEAQLDKSGLPSDRFFAERPEGSVSTLKIQRTQQEDSAVYLCASSSGQYQETQYFGPGTRLLVL.

The chain has TRBV20-1 and TRBJ2-7; TRBD1 is a possible D gene (5 bases). The V gene's germline CDR1 is DFQATT and CDR2 SNEGSKA (reference sequence). The V end was cut by 1 base, the J end by 1 base, with 20 bases between. This CDR3 contains 17 residues. The CDR3 sequence: CSARAPQGKYSSYEQYF. The CDR3 nucleotides read TGCAGTGCTAGAGCCCCGCAGGGAAAATATTCGTCCTACGAGCAGTACTTC.

This clonotype was seen repeatedly, ten times or more. The rearrangement links TRBV7-3 to TRBJ2-3, with 16 bases matching TRBD2. V trimming: 6 bases; J trimming: 0 bases; junction bases outside the gene matches: 6. Germline CDR1 SGHTA, CDR2 FQGTGA. The CDR3 runs to 18 residues. The CDR3 nucleotides read TGTGCCAGCAGAGGTGTGGGACTAGCGGGGGGGAGCACAGATACGCAGTATTTT. Translation gives CASRGVGLAGGSTDTQYF.

This clonotype was counted ten times or more. The chain recombines TRBV7-6 with TRBJ2-6; 7 bases line up with TRBD1. From germline, CDR1 is SGHVS and CDR2 FNYEAQ. The V gene end was trimmed by 8 bases and the J gene end by 0 bases; junction bases not matched to a gene: 7. The CDR3 runs 16 residues. The CDR3 here is CASSRTGSSGANVLTF. Here the CDR3 DNA reads TGTGCCAGCTCCCGGACAGGAAGCTCTGGGGCCAACGTCCTGACTTTC.

J is TRBJ2-7 and V is TRBV6-1, with D perhaps TRBD1 or TRBD2 (5 bases each). Trimming stripped 6 bases from V and 4 bases from J, with 19 bases between. Per germline, CDR1 MNHNS and CDR2 SASEGT. This CDR3 has 15 residues. The CDR3 region has the DNA TGTGCCAGCAGGGGGGTCGCCAGGGCAGGATACGAGCAGTACGTC. It yields the protein CASRGVARAGYEQYV.

This chain joins TRBV6-6 and TRBJ2-7; D is perhaps TRBD1 (6 bases). Germline values: CDR1 MNHNY, CDR2 SVGAGI (reference sequence). The V gene lost 2 bases and the J gene lost 3 bases, with 8 bases spanning the gap. The CDR3 extends over 13 amino acids. CDR3 nucleotide sequence: TGTGCCAGCAGTTACAACAGGGACTACGAGCAGTACGTC. The encoded protein is CASSYNRDYEQYV.

V usage is TRBV27 and J usage is TRBJ2-5; maybe TRBD1 (5 bases). Germline CDR1 MNHEY, CDR2 SMNVEV (reference sequence). This CDR3 is 13 amino acids long. Trimming removed 6 bases at V and 4 bases at J, with 12 bases between. In DNA, the CDR3 is TGTGCCAGCAGCCGTGGGGCTTTAGAGACCCAGTACTTC. As protein: CASSRGALETQYF.

In this sample, this clonotype turned up a few times. The chain links TRBV7-3 to TRBJ2-2; D unresolved. V was shortened by 5 bases and J by 8 bases, with 18 bases between the two germline ends. Germline V gene sequence: CDR1 SGHTA, CDR2 FQGTGA. The CDR3 consists of 15 residues. The CDR3 loop reads CASSPSHIGPGELFF. Here the CDR3 DNA reads TGTGCCAGCAGCCCATCGCATATCGGGCCGGGGGAGCTGTTTTTT.

The chain is built from TRBV24-1 and TRBJ2-1; 8 bases align to TRBD2. The CDR3 contains 17 residues. Germline V gives CDR1 KGHDR, CDR2 SFDVKD. The junction had 5 bases not matched to a gene; V was cut back by 1 base and J by 1 base. CDR3 residues: CATSDFIAGGSYNEQFF. The CDR3 DNA sequence: TGTGCCACCAGTGATTTTATCGCGGGGGGTTCCTACAATGAGCAGTTCTTC.

The V gene is TRBV12-3 or TRBV12-4, the J gene TRBJ1-4; D not resolved. V lost 6 bases, J lost 7 bases, and 15 bases lay in between. The length of the CDR3 is 14 residues. CDR3 sequence reads: CASRPWDRGEKLFF. CDR3 bases: TGTGCCAGCAGACCTTGGGATCGAGGTGAAAAACTGTTTTTT.

The rearrangement joins TRBV6-5 to TRBJ1-2; possibly TRBD1 for D (5 bases). The CDR3 sequence is 14 residues long. The germline V gene has CDR1 MNHEY and CDR2 SVGAGI. With 0 bases removed from V and 8 bases from J, the gap between germline ends came to 13 bases. CDR3 in amino acids: CASSYSMRGNGYTF. The CDR3 DNA reads TGTGCCAGCAGTTACTCGATGAGGGGAAACGGCTACACCTTC.

The J gene is TRBJ1-1, the V gene TRBV29-1, with TRBD1 identical over 8 bases. The CDR3 contains 11 residues. Germline V lookup: CDR1 SQVTM, CDR2 ANQGSEA. Germline trimming cut 6 bases from V and 4 bases from J; bases unmatched to any gene: 1. The CDR3 region has the DNA TGCAGCGTGACAGGGGCCACTGAAGCTTTCTTT. It is translated as CSVTGATEAFF.

The chain joins TRBV11-2 to TRBJ2-2; TRBD2 matches 9 bases. In germline, CDR1 is SGHAT, CDR2 FQNNGV. The CDR3 totals 17 residues. The trim removed 0 bases at V and 5 bases at J, leaving 7 bases unmatched. CDR3 DNA sequence: TGTGCCAGCAGCTTAGAGGTTGTCGCGGGGGGGACCGGGGAGCTGTTTTTT. This codes for CASSLEVVAGGTGELFF.

CDR3 bases: TGTGCCAGCAGTGCGGGACTAGCGGGGGCCAACCCCAACACAGATACGCAGTATTTT. Encoded protein: CASSAGLAGANPNTDTQYF. This sequence joins TRBV7-9 and TRBJ2-3; 14 nucleotides line up with TRBD2. The V gene end was trimmed by 6 bases and the J gene end by 2 bases; junction bases not matched to a gene: 13. Germline lookup yields CDR1 SEHNR and CDR2 FQNEAQ (reference sequence). The CDR3 has 19 residues.

The gene calls are TRBV24-1 and TRBJ2-3; tentative D call: TRBD2 (5 bases). Germline lookup yields CDR1 KGHDR and CDR2 SFDVKD. Between the trimmed V and J ends, which lost 4 bases and 3 bases, there was a span of 16 bases. The CDR3 runs 16 residues. CDR3 coding DNA: TGTGCCACCAGTGACAATGACATGGCGGGTACAGATACGCAGTATTTT. It encodes CATSDNDMAGTDTQYF.

The rearrangement links TRBV6-2 or TRBV6-3 to TRBJ1-5; the D gene is possibly TRBD1 (5 bases). This CDR3 has 15 residues. V was clipped by 0 bases and J by 3 bases, with 9 bases between them. The germline gives CDR1 MNHEY, CDR2 SVGEGT. This CDR3 is CASSYSREFNQPQHF. The CDR3 bases are TGTGCCAGCAGTTACTCCAGGGAGTTCAATCAGCCCCAGCATTTT.

This clonotype was observed a handful of times. The V gene is TRBV7-9, the J gene TRBJ1-5; 11 bases match TRBD1. CDR1 SEHNR and CDR2 FQNEAQ come from the germline V gene (reference sequence). This CDR3 has 17 residues. With 3 bases clipped from V and 6 bases from J, the junction kept 10 bases outside the gene matches. The CDR3 nucleotides are TGTGCCAGCAGCTTTGAACACGGACAGGGGGCGGCTCAGCCCCAGCATTTT. It specifies CASSFEHGQGAAQPQHF. Filled out from reference TRBV7-9 and TRBJ1-5, the complete variable domain reads DTGVSQNPRHKITKRGQNVTFRCDPISEHNRLYWYRQTLGQGPEFLTYFQNEAQLEKSRLLSDRFSAERPKGSFSTLEIQRTEQGDSAMYLCASSFEHGQGAAQPQHFGDGTRLSIL.